A single T cell receptor beta chain is shown here with its context. Its antigen is still unknown. This sample is part of a study of T cell repertoires in cytomegalovirus infection. Across the study: CMV infection and matching HLA type were both indicated by public TCR beta signatures. Study-wide points: The cumulative frequency of public TCR beta families distinguished individuals who carried CMV together with the relevant HLA.

MiXCR, applied by TCRdb to the reads, yields one record per CDR3 protein. The data show approximately 1,000,000 distinct CDR3 sequences, roughly 30% seen once. The receptor was derived from a human donor in good health (CMV status not recorded). Some clones in this sample may be carry-over from other donors' samples. Sequenced here: cultured CD8+ T cells from PBMCs, sampled from culture after CMV antigen stimulation.

The CDR3 loop reads CASSIQGLNQPQHF. DNA of the CDR3: TGTGCCAGTAGTATACAGGGGCTAAATCAGCCCCAGCATTTT. The chain combines TRBV19 with TRBJ1-5; possible D gene TRBD1, 6 bases. The CDR3 sequence is 14 residues long. Trimming took 2 bases from V and 4 from J, leaving 9 bases between them. Germline V gene sequence: CDR1 LNHDA, CDR2 SQIVND (reference sequence).